A single sample is the source of the 28 T cell receptor beta chains below, sequenced in a study of identical twins. TCRdb independently ran MiXCR on the 5' RACE reads; one entry per CDR3 protein. Of a few hundred thousand distinct CDR3 sequences listed, 5% to 7% are singletons. This sample also belongs to another study, concerning T cells expressing NK-cell markers.

The sequenced sample was CD8+ T cells sorted from blood. Receptors were obtained from a woman younger than 30 in good health.

There are a few counts of this clonotype. The gene calls are TRBV29-1 and TRBJ1-2; D gene uncertain. This CDR3 has 13 amino acids. Trimming shortened V by 0 bases and J by 7 bases, and 12 bases separated the two germline ends. From germline, CDR1 is SQVTM and CDR2 ANQGSEA. The CDR3: CSVEDLLSRGYTF. The DNA of the CDR3 is TGCAGCGTTGAAGATCTATTAAGTCGTGGCTACACCTTC.

This clonotype was recorded at least ten times. This chain joins TRBV2 and TRBJ2-1, with D perhaps matching TRBD1 or TRBD2 (5 bases each). V was pared by 8 bases and J by 6 bases, with 20 bases between. Germline V gene data show CDR1 as SNHLY and CDR2 as FYNNEI. The CDR3 spans 15 residues. In DNA, the CDR3 is TGTGCCAGCCCCCGTGGGGGTAGGATCGGCAATGAGCAGTTCTTC. Its translation is CASPRGGRIGNEQFF.

There are a few counts of this clonotype. The rearrangement uses TRBV27 and TRBJ2-5; D ambiguous. The CDR3 runs to 14 residues. The germline gives CDR1 MNHEY, CDR2 SMNVEV (reference sequence). Trimming took 5 bases from V and 5 from J, leaving 15 bases between them. The CDR3 reads CASSAAKAPETQYF. CDR3 nucleotides: TGTGCCAGCAGTGCCGCCAAGGCTCCGGAGACCCAGTACTTC.

This clonotype came up many times. The chain links TRBV7-9 to TRBJ2-5, with 13 positions matching TRBD2. The V gene's germline CDR1 is SEHNR and CDR2 FQNEAQ (reference sequence). This CDR3 region has 15 residues. V dropped 5 bases and J dropped 5; count of bases not matched to a gene: 5. The CDR3 nucleotides are TGTGCCAGCAGCCCCGGACTAGCGGGAGATGAGACCCAGTACTTC. Residues: CASSPGLAGDETQYF.

On this clonotype: A clone one base away is much larger, so this may be a read error. V and J are TRBV20-1 and TRBJ2-7; D uncertain. Trimming cost V 3 bases and J 2 bases, with 14 bases left between them. CDR1 and CDR2 from the germline V gene are DFQATT and SNEGSKA (reference sequence). The CDR3 sequence is 14 residues long. In DNA, the CDR3 is TGCAGTGCTAGGGGCAGTACGAAGGCCTACGAGCAGTACTTC. It codes for CSARGSTKAYEQYF.

This chain links TRBV10-3 with TRBJ2-2; TRBD1 aligns across 7 bases. The CDR3 spans 16 residues. CDR1 is ENHRY and CDR2 is SYGVKD in the germline V gene. V shed 3 bases, J shed 2 bases, and the junction held 6 bases outside the gene matches. The CDR3 loop reads CAISDWTGVNTGELFF. CDR3 nucleotides: TGTGCCATCAGTGACTGGACAGGCGTAAACACCGGGGAGCTGTTTTTT.

In this sample, this clonotype turned up a few times. The CDR3 region has the DNA TGTGCCAGCAGTACAAGATCCGGGACAGGGGGGCCACATGGCTACACCTTC. Its translation: CASSTRSGTGGPHGYTF. This chain uses TRBV7-9 with TRBJ1-2, with 11 bases matching TRBD1. The germline V gene has CDR1 SEHNR and CDR2 FQNEAQ (reference sequence). The CDR3 is 17 amino acids. The V segment lost 6 bases and the J segment 6 bases; nucleotides outside the gene matches: 15. Together with reference TRBV7-9 and TRBJ1-2, the CDR3 gives the full variable domain: DTGVSQNPRHKITKRGQNVTFRCDPISEHNRLYWYRQTLGQGPEFLTYFQNEAQLEKSRLLSDRFSAERPKGSFSTLEIQRTEQGDSAMYLCASSTRSGTGGPHGYTFGSGTRLTVV.

This clonotype came up a few times. The CDR3 nucleotides read TGTGCCACCGGGACGGGGCAGCCCCAGCATTTT. This sequence encodes CATGTGQPQHF. The chain carries TRBV27 and TRBJ1-5; D may be TRBD1 (5 bases). The V end was cut by 10 bases, the J end by 7 bases, with 11 bases between. This CDR3 contains 11 residues. Germline V gene data show CDR1 as MNHEY and CDR2 as SMNVEV (reference sequence).

This clonotype has a count of ten or more. The chain combines TRBV12-3 or TRBV12-4 with TRBJ1-6, with D unresolved. This CDR3 spans 14 amino acids. The V and J ends lost 6 bases and 6 bases respectively, with 12 bases between them. The CDR3 spells CASSNSGFNSPLHF. Written as DNA, the CDR3 is TGTGCCAGCAGCAACTCGGGCTTTAATTCACCCCTCCACTTT.

This clonotype was detected only a few times. The CDR3, as DNA: TGTGCCAGCAGTTATGCAACTCCCGGCACTGAAGCTTTCTTT. Its protein product is CASSYATPGTEAFF. The chain employs TRBV6-5 and TRBJ1-1; D remains unclear. Germline-derived CDR1 and CDR2 are MNHEY and SVGAGI. The V end was cut by 3 bases, the J end by 4 bases, with 12 bases between. The length of the CDR3 is 14 residues.

Many counts were recorded for this clonotype. One junction end disagrees with the germline gene, perhaps due to a read error. The chain recombines TRBV12-3 or TRBV12-4 with TRBJ1-3; D gene unclear. CDR3 size: 12 residues. The CDR3: CASRLGGNTIYF. The CDR3 DNA is TGTGCCAGCAGGTTAGGTGGAAACACCATATATTTT.

This clonotype was seen many times. The chain has TRBV6-1 and TRBJ1-1; D ambiguous. The CDR3 extends over 13 amino acids. The ends were cut back, 5 bases at V and 1 base at J, with 8 bases in the middle. The germline V gene has CDR1 MNHNS and CDR2 SASEGT. In DNA, the CDR3 is TGTGCCAGCAGTCGTTTGACGAACACTGAAGCTTTCTTT. It codes for CASSRLTNTEAFF.

This chain connects TRBV5-1 to TRBJ2-3, with a possible D match to TRBD1 (5 bases). There are 16 residues in the CDR3. The germline CDR1 and CDR2 sequences are SGHRS and YFSETQ. Trimming left V 7 bases short and J 3 bases short, with 21 bases between. CDR3 nucleotides: TGCGCCAGCTCCCCGTGGGGCCTAGACGCGACAGATACGCAGTATTTT. Translation gives CASSPWGLDATDTQYF.

This clonotype was observed a few times. V gene TRBV3-1 combines with J gene TRBJ2-7, with D perhaps matching TRBD2 (5 bases). CDR3 length equals 15 residues. Germline values: CDR1 LGHDT, CDR2 YNNKEL (reference sequence). Trimming stripped 4 bases from V and 7 bases from J, with 20 bases between. In DNA form, the CDR3 reads TGTGCCAGCAGCCTAATAGGATCAGCGGAGCGGGAGCAGTACTTC. It is translated as CASSLIGSAEREQYF.

This clonotype turned up a few times. The chain carries TRBV6-2 or TRBV6-3 and TRBJ2-7; 8 nucleotides match TRBD1. With 3 bases clipped from V and 0 bases from J, the junction kept 16 bases outside the gene matches. This CDR3 contains 19 residues. Germline V lookup: CDR1 MNHEY, CDR2 SVGEGT. CDR3 nucleotide sequence: TGTGCCAGCAGTTATGTGCCGGGACAGGCGAACCTTAGCTCCTACGAGCAGTACTTC. The encoded protein is CASSYVPGQANLSSYEQYF.

At least ten counts were recorded for this clonotype. The CDR3 is CASSPMLGGSYNEQFF. CDR3 bases: TGTGCCAGCAGCCCCATGTTGGGGGGCTCCTACAATGAGCAGTTCTTC. V is TRBV7-9 and J is TRBJ2-1; weak D call: TRBD2 (6 bases). CDR1 and CDR2 (germline): SEHNR, FQNEAQ (reference sequence). The CDR3 is 16 amino acids. V shed 5 bases and J shed 0 bases, with 14 bases lying between them.

This clonotype was detected ten times or more. The rearrangement joins TRBV5-1 to TRBJ2-2; TRBD1 or TRBD2 may be the D gene (5 bases each). Germline V CDR1 and CDR2: SGHRS, YFSETQ. Deletions cut 1 base from V and 3 bases from J, with 19 bases between. This CDR3 has 18 amino acids. The CDR3 DNA reads as TGCGCCAGCAGCTTGACCTCGTTCCAGAGGGGTCACACCGGGGAGCTGTTTTTT. The encoded protein is CASSLTSFQRGHTGELFF.

This clonotype came up a few times. This rearrangement joins TRBV4-1 to TRBJ1-1, with D unresolved. V was pared by 2 bases and J by 3 bases, with 13 bases between. Germline CDR1 reads MGHRA; CDR2 reads YSYEKL. The CDR3 length is 15 residues. The CDR3 coding sequence is TGCGCCAGCAGCCAAAAATCAGTGGTGTACACTGAAGCTTTCTTT. Amino acid sequence: CASSQKSVVYTEAFF.

The chain links TRBV2 to TRBJ2-7; no reliable D call. The V gene's germline CDR1 is SNHLY and CDR2 FYNNEI. The CDR3 contains 15 residues. Trimming cost V 6 bases and J 0 bases, with 15 bases left between them. The CDR3 loop is CASSRLLGGSYEQYF. Written as DNA, the CDR3 is TGTGCCAGCAGCCGCCTTCTCGGCGGCTCCTACGAGCAGTACTTC.

The gene calls are TRBV29-1 and TRBJ2-1; the D is unclear. Trimming took 7 bases from V and 7 from J, leaving 11 bases between them. Germline CDR1 SQVTM, CDR2 ANQGSEA. The CDR3 is 11 residues long. The CDR3 region is CSARSRNEQFF. The CDR3 DNA sequence: TGCAGCGCCCGATCCAGGAATGAGCAGTTCTTC.

This clonotype was detected ten times or more. This sequence joins TRBV7-9 and TRBJ2-3, with D uncertain. CDR3 size: 16 residues. Trimming pared 1 base from V and 0 bases from J, leaving 11 bases between. Germline CDR1 SEHNR, CDR2 FQNEAQ (reference sequence). The CDR3 loop is CASSLGDGGSTDTQYF. The CDR3 DNA reads TGTGCCAGCAGCTTAGGTGACGGCGGCAGCACAGATACGCAGTATTTT.

This clonotype has just a few counts. The chain links TRBV9 to TRBJ2-2; D is unresolved. In germline, CDR1 is SGDLS, CDR2 YYNGEE. The CDR3 extends over 13 amino acids. Deletions cut 2 bases from V and 2 bases from J, with 4 bases between. The CDR3 coding sequence is TGTGCCAGCAGCGTTTTTAACACCGGGGAGCTGTTTTTT. Amino acid sequence: CASSVFNTGELFF.

The chain uses TRBV11-2 and TRBJ1-2; D is undetermined. This CDR3 has 12 amino acids. Germline V lookup: CDR1 SGHAT, CDR2 FQNNGV. Trimming removed 3 bases at V and 0 bases at J, with 2 bases between. The CDR3 reads CASSLTNYGYTF. The CDR3, as DNA: TGTGCCAGCAGCTTGACTAACTATGGCTACACCTTC.

At least ten counts were recorded for this clonotype. The rearrangement links TRBV29-1 to TRBJ2-2; D is possibly TRBD1 (5 bases). CDR1 is SQVTM and CDR2 is ANQGSEA in the germline V gene. This CDR3 is built from 13 residues. The ends were cut back, 8 bases at V and 4 bases at J, with 14 bases in the middle. The CDR3 region has the DNA TGCAGCATGCGGCAGGGCGGCACCGGGGAGCTGTTTTTT. It encodes CSMRQGGTGELFF.

This clonotype was recorded a few times. The chain employs TRBV7-8 and TRBJ1-5, with TRBD1 identical over 8 bases. The CDR3 sequence is 15 residues long. Germline-derived CDR1 and CDR2 are SGHVS and FQNEAQ. V was pared by 5 bases and J by 3 bases, with 6 bases of the junction left unmatched. The CDR3 loop is CASSPGDRPNQPQHF. CDR3 nucleotides: TGTGCCAGCAGCCCCGGGGACAGGCCCAATCAGCCCCAGCATTTT.

This clonotype was counted many times. The rearrangement uses TRBV6-5 and TRBJ1-3; D gene uncertain. Per the germline V gene, CDR1 is MNHEY and CDR2 is SVGAGI. The germline V and J ends were trimmed by 2 bases and 4 bases, with 9 bases remaining between them. The CDR3 has 14 residues. The CDR3 loop is CASSYKTGGNTIYF. The CDR3 nucleotides read TGTGCCAGCAGTTACAAGACGGGAGGAAACACCATATATTTT.

The gene calls are TRBV12-3 or TRBV12-4 and TRBJ1-1; 7 nucleotides align to TRBD1. This CDR3 has 18 residues. V lost 5 bases, J lost 2 bases, and 17 bases stayed unmatched. CDR3 DNA sequence: TGTGCCAGCAGTGCATCTCGGGACAGCCTCCTTTTAAACACTGAAGCTTTCTTT. Amino acids: CASSASRDSLLLNTEAFF.

The rearrangement links TRBV20-1 to TRBJ2-7, with a possible D match to TRBD2 (6 bases). In germline, CDR1 is DFQATT, CDR2 SNEGSKA (reference sequence). Trimming stripped 0 bases from V and 3 bases from J, with 15 bases between. This CDR3 spans 15 amino acids. The CDR3 coding sequence is TGCAGTGCTAGAGATATGGAGGGAGTAAGCTACGAGCAGTACTTC. Amino acids: CSARDMEGVSYEQYF.